The 25 T cell receptor beta chains reported below all come from one sample, sequenced in a study of T cell repertoires in cytomegalovirus infection. TCRdb itself ran the reads through MiXCR, one entry per CDR3 protein. The repertoire holds 700,000 to 850,000 distinct CDR3 sequences, with about 33% as singletons. No antigen has been identified for these receptors. The starting material was cultured CD8+ T cells from PBMCs, obtained from culture after CMV antigen stimulation. All receptors derive from a human donor in good health (CMV status not recorded). Some clones in this sample may be carry-over from other donors' samples.

This clonotype was counted many times. The chain combines TRBV7-6 with TRBJ2-3; D call uncertain. CDR1 is SGHVS and CDR2 is FNYEAQ in the germline V gene. The CDR3 has 13 amino acids. The V end was cut by 1 base, the J end by 2 bases, with 4 bases between. The DNA for the CDR3 is TGTGCCAGCAGCTTAGAACCCACAGATACGCAGTATTTT. Protein product: CASSLEPTDTQYF.

This clonotype has at least ten counts. The chain employs TRBV27 and TRBJ1-1; 7 nucleotides match TRBD1. This CDR3 has 16 amino acids. Trimming at V came to 4 bases and at J to 0 bases, leaving 8 bases not matched to a gene. Germline CDR1 is MNHEY and CDR2 is SMNVEV (reference sequence). CDR3 region: CASSSGGGVMNTEAFF. The CDR3, as DNA: TGTGCCAGCAGTTCAGGGGGTGGGGTCATGAACACTGAAGCTTTCTTT.

This clonotype occurred many times. J is TRBJ2-5 and V is TRBV7-9, with 8 bases aligning to TRBD1. This CDR3 contains 16 residues. Germline V gene data show CDR1 as SEHNR and CDR2 as FQNEAQ (reference sequence). V was pared by 5 bases and J by 5 bases, with 13 bases of the junction left unmatched. CDR3 bases: TGTGCCAGCAGCACTAGAGGGACAGGCCTAGAGGAGACCCAGTACTTC. Translation: CASSTRGTGLEETQYF.

This clonotype has just a few counts. The chain recombines TRBV6-5 with TRBJ1-5; D is ambiguous. Germline V lookup: CDR1 MNHEY, CDR2 SVGAGI. The V end was cut by 2 bases, the J end by 3 bases, with 5 bases between. The CDR3 spans 13 residues. CDR3 DNA: TGTGCCAGCAGTTACCGATACAATCAGCCCCAGCATTTT. Protein: CASSYRYNQPQHF.

This clonotype appeared many times. The genes are TRBV7-6 and TRBJ1-2; weak D call: TRBD1 (6 bases). V was cut by 5 bases and J by 7 bases, with 23 bases left in between. Germline CDR1 and CDR2: SGHVS and FNYEAQ. The length of the CDR3 is 16 residues. The DNA for the CDR3 is TGTGCCAGCAGCCCCTACGCGGGGGCAAGACCTGGTGGCTACACCTTC. Its protein is CASSPYAGARPGGYTF.

Ten or more counts support this clonotype. The chain uses TRBV7-2 and TRBJ2-3, with 9 positions matching TRBD2. CDR3 size: 17 residues. Trimming removed 2 bases from V and 3 bases from J; junction bases left unmatched: 9. CDR1 is SGHTA, CDR2 FQGNSA, per germline. The CDR3 sequence: CASSLLAGARGTDTQYF. The CDR3 coding sequence is TGTGCCAGCAGCTTATTAGCGGGGGCTAGGGGTACAGATACGCAGTATTTT.

This clonotype was picked up many times. This chain joins TRBV7-8 and TRBJ2-6, with 9 bases identical to TRBD1. V dropped 3 bases and J dropped 4; count of bases not matched to a gene: 13. This CDR3 has 19 residues. Germline V gene data show CDR1 as SGHVS and CDR2 as FQNEAQ. DNA for the CDR3: TGTGCCAGCAGCTTTAGAAGGGTACAGGGGGCGCGAGGGGCCAACGTCCTGACTTTC. Amino acids: CASSFRRVQGARGANVLTF.

The gene calls are TRBV5-4 and TRBJ1-2; D not certain. Between the trimmed V and J ends, which lost 10 bases and 8 bases, there was a span of 15 bases. This CDR3 is 11 amino acids long. Germline CDR1 SGHNT, CDR2 YYREEE (reference sequence). The CDR3, as DNA: TGTGCCGAAAGAGGGCGGGGAGGCTACACCTTC. The encoded protein is CAERGRGGYTF.

The chain couples TRBV5-5 to TRBJ2-5, with 8 nucleotides matching TRBD1. Germline values: CDR1 SGHKS, CDR2 YYEKEE (reference sequence). The V gene end was trimmed by 6 bases and the J gene end by 4 bases; junction bases not matched to a gene: 5. This CDR3 comprises 13 residues. The CDR3 DNA reads TGTGCCAGCAACCCCAGGGGGCGAGAGACCCAGTACTTC. Translated, it gives CASNPRGRETQYF.

Notes on this clonotype: A clone one base away is much larger, so this may be a read error. The J gene is TRBJ2-1, the V gene TRBV27; 11 positions match TRBD2. The CDR3 sequence is 15 residues long. Germline-derived CDR1 and CDR2 are MNHEY and SMNVEV (reference sequence). The J segment lost 5 bases and the V segment lost 5 bases, leaving 5 bases of the junction unmatched. The CDR3 loop is CASSVPSGGNNEQFF. The CDR3 DNA reads as TGTGCCAGCAGTGTCCCTAGCGGGGGGAACAATGAGCAGTTCTTC.

This clonotype was detected once. J is TRBJ1-2 and V is TRBV27, with D maybe TRBD1 (6 bases). Looked up from germline, CDR1 is MNHEY and CDR2 is SMNVEV (reference sequence). This CDR3 has 14 residues. The V gene lost 6 bases and the J gene lost 5 bases, with 16 bases spanning the gap. The CDR3 DNA follows: TGTGCCAGCAGCCCAGGACAGACAATTTATGGCTACACCTTC. It is translated as CASSPGQTIYGYTF.

This clonotype was detected only a few times. V gene TRBV7-9 combines with J gene TRBJ1-5, with D uncertain. The CDR3 is 15 residues long. V lost 5 bases and J 0 bases, leaving 11 bases between the germline ends. The germline V gene encodes CDR1 SEHNR and CDR2 FQNEAQ (reference sequence). Written as DNA, the CDR3 is TGTGCCAGCAGCCCCCGTGGGGATAGCAATCAGCCCCAGCATTTT. Its protein product is CASSPRGDSNQPQHF.

This clonotype showed up just a few times. This sequence joins TRBV7-9 and TRBJ1-2; 7 bases align to TRBD1. This CDR3 is built from 15 residues. The junction had 15 bases not matched to a gene; V was cut back by 5 bases and J by 9 bases. Germline-derived CDR1 and CDR2 are SEHNR and FQNEAQ (reference sequence). This CDR3 reads CASSAALGTAWSYTF. As DNA, the CDR3 is TGTGCCAGCAGCGCTGCCCTCGGGACAGCTTGGAGCTACACCTTC.

The sample holds many counts of this clonotype. V is TRBV7-2 and J is TRBJ2-6; perhaps TRBD2 as D (5 bases). Germline CDR1 SGHTA, CDR2 FQGNSA. The CDR3 spans 17 residues. Trimming took off 0 bases at V and 0 bases at J, with 9 bases between the two ends. CDR3 in DNA: TGTGCCAGCAGCTTAGCGCGGGTGGTCTCTGGGGCCAACGTCCTGACTTTC. Its protein is CASSLARVVSGANVLTF.

This clonotype was picked up many times. The chain is built from TRBV27 and TRBJ1-1; TRBD1 agrees at 8 bases. The CDR3 contains 13 residues. After removal of 3 bases from V and 11 bases from J, the junction contained 8 bases not matched to a gene. Germline CDR1 MNHEY, CDR2 SMNVEV (reference sequence). Written as DNA, the CDR3 is TGTGCCAGCAGTTTCTCAGGGGGCGCCGAGGCTTTCTTT. Translation gives CASSFSGGAEAFF.

This chain links TRBV12-3 or TRBV12-4 with TRBJ2-1; D gene ambiguous. V was cut by 1 base and J by 0 bases, with 7 bases left in between. The CDR3 spans 15 residues. In nucleotides, the CDR3 is TGTGCCAGCAGTTTAGTGGGGTTCTCCTACAATGAGCAGTTCTTC. Translation gives CASSLVGFSYNEQFF.

The genes are TRBV10-2 and TRBJ1-2, with TRBD1 matching over 8 bases. There are 13 residues in the CDR3. Germline V gene sequence: CDR1 WSHSY, CDR2 SAAADI. With V trimmed by 3 bases and J by 5 bases, 2 bases remained unmatched. CDR3 DNA sequence: TGCGCCAGCAGTGAACAGGGGGTGTATGGCTACACCTTC. Protein product: CASSEQGVYGYTF.

On this clonotype itself: This sequence may be a read error, since a much larger clone differs from it by one base. The rearrangement links TRBV7-6 to TRBJ1-1; D is unresolved. The CDR3 runs to 12 residues. Germline assignment: CDR1 SGHVS and CDR2 FNYEAQ. CDR3 in DNA: TGTGTCAGCAGCCCCGCTGGGGTGGAGGCTTTCTTT. Protein sequence: CVSSPAGVEAFF.

This clonotype was picked up many times. The chain joins TRBV2 to TRBJ2-3; D is undetermined. The V end was cut by 8 bases, the J end by 1 base, with 7 bases between. The CDR3 loop spans 12 amino acids. CDR1 is SNHLY and CDR2 is FYNNEI in the germline V gene. CDR3 DNA sequence: TGTGCCAGCCGAGGCGGCACAGATACGCAGTATTTT. It translates to CASRGGTDTQYF.

This clonotype was picked up many times. This chain joins TRBV6-2 or TRBV6-3 and TRBJ2-2, with D maybe TRBD1 (5 bases). Between the trimmed V and J ends, which lost 5 bases and 1 base, there was a span of 11 bases. CDR1 and CDR2 (germline): MNHEY, SVGEGT. The CDR3 runs 15 residues. In nucleotides, the CDR3 is TGTGCCAGCAGTACCCGGACAATGAACACCGGGGAGCTGTTTTTT. Translation: CASSTRTMNTGELFF.

CDR3 nucleotide sequence: TGTGCCAGCGGTTCCGGGACACCGAATCAGCCCCAGCATTTT. Translated: CASGSGTPNQPQHF. J is TRBJ1-5 and V is TRBV3-1, with D possibly matching TRBD1 (6 bases). The germline V gene encodes CDR1 LGHDT and CDR2 YNNKEL (reference sequence). V was trimmed by 8 bases and J by 4 bases, leaving 15 bases between them. There are 14 residues in the CDR3.

V gene TRBV28 combines with J gene TRBJ1-5; the match to TRBD1 covers 10 bases. V gave up 6 bases and J gave up 5 bases; unmatched junction bases: 13. Germline V gene data show CDR1 as MDHEN and CDR2 as SYDVKM. This CDR3 region has 17 residues. In DNA, the CDR3 is TGTGCCAGCAGGATTAGACAGGGGGCTCGCGGTGATCAGCCCCAGCATTTT. It is translated as CASRIRQGARGDQPQHF.

This clonotype was seen a handful of times. The genes are TRBV12-3 or TRBV12-4 and TRBJ2-1; D is undetermined. Trimming removed 5 bases at V and 1 base at J, with 6 bases between. The CDR3 sequence is 13 residues long. CDR3 loop: CASSVLSYNEQFF. The CDR3 region has the DNA TGTGCCAGCAGTGTACTATCCTACAATGAGCAGTTCTTC.

The V call is TRBV5-6, the J call TRBJ2-1; TRBD2 might be the D (5 bases). The V gene lost 3 bases and the J gene lost 9 bases, with 13 bases spanning the gap. Germline V gives CDR1 SGHDT, CDR2 YYEEEE. The CDR3 sequence is 13 residues long. CDR3 protein: CASSSGDRSEQFF. The CDR3 DNA sequence: TGTGCCAGCAGCTCCGGGGATCGGAGTGAGCAGTTCTTC.

The chain is built from TRBV7-9 and TRBJ2-7, with D perhaps TRBD1 (6 bases). Germline assignment: CDR1 SEHNR and CDR2 FQNEAQ (reference sequence). V gave up 5 bases and J gave up 6 bases, with 17 bases separating them. The CDR3 totals 14 residues. The CDR3 loop reads CASSQGLPRGEQYV. CDR3 nucleotides: TGTGCCAGCAGCCAGGGGTTGCCCCGCGGCGAGCAGTACGTC.